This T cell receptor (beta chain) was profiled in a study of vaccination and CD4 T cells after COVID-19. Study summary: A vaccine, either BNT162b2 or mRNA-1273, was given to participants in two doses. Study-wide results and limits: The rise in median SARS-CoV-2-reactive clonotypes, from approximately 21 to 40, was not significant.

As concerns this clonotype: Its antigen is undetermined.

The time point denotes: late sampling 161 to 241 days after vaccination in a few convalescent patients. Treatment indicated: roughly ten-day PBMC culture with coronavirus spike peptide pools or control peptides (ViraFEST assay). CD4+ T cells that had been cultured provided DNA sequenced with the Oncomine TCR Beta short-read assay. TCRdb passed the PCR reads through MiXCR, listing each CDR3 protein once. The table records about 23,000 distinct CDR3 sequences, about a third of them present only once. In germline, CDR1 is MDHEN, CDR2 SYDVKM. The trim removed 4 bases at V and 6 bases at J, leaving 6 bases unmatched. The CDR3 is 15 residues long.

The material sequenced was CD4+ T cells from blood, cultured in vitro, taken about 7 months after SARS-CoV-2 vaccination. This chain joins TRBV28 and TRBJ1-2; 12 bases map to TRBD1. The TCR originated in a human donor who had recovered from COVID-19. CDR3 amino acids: CASSSPGQGADGYTF. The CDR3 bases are TGTGCCAGCAGTTCACCGGGACAGGGGGCGGATGGCTACACCTTC.